Following are 30 T cell receptor beta chains from one sample sequenced in a study of T cells in women clearing cervical HPV infection. Clones were sequenced by immunoSEQ multiplex PCR, and TCRdb holds only the in-frame ones, with some missing. The table counts 30,000 to 45,000 clones; under 8.5% lies in the top ten. The sample comprised blood buffy coat. These TCRs come from a woman between 18 and 69 years old with a cervical HPV16 infection that either progressed to CIN3+ or cleared (not recorded which).

About this clone itself: The CDR3 end is not reached by the read, which stops 3 residues before it; the germline J gene fills it in. The chain employs TRBV6-4 and TRBJ2-1; the D gene is possibly TRBD2 (6 bases). The CDR3 loop spans 14 amino acids. CDR1 is MRHNA and CDR2 is SNTAGT in the germline V gene. Trimming removed 6 bases from V and 8 bases from J, with 17 bases in between. The covered CDR3 bases are TGTGCCAGCAGCTCACTAGCCCCCCTGGATGAG. It specifies CASSSLAPLDE. The complete CDR3 reads CASSSLAPLDEQFF.

Remarks on this clone: The CDR3 end falls 3 residues outside the read, so it is completed with the germline J gene. The J gene is TRBJ2-1, the V gene TRBV4-1; D might be TRBD2 (5 bases). The CDR3 is 13 residues long. V was pared by 4 bases and J by 9 bases, with 13 bases between. Per the germline V gene, CDR1 is MGHRA and CDR2 is YSYEKL. The CDR3 is CASSPLAGVEQFF. Incomplete CDR3 DNA: TGCGCCAGCAGCCCCCTGGCGGGCGTTGAG.

Concerning this clone itself: From the germline J gene comes the end of the CDR3, since the read stops 3 residues before it. This chain links TRBV5-1 with TRBJ2-5, with 8 bases that match TRBD2. The germline CDR1 and CDR2 sequences are SGHRS and YFSETQ. The V gene end was trimmed by 4 bases and the J gene end by 3 bases; junction bases not matched to a gene: 8. The CDR3 is 15 residues long. The CDR3 DNA, read in part, is TGCGCCAGCAGCCGTAGCGGGGCCGGGGAAGAGACC. Translating gives CASSRSGAGEET. The CDR3 reads in full as CASSRSGAGEETQYF.

CDR3 DNA, as far as it was read: TGCGCCAGCAGCTCTGGGCCAGCAACTAATGAAAAA. Amino acid sequence: CASSSGPATNEK. The whole CDR3 region reads CASSSGPATNEKLFF. The chain uses TRBV5-1 and TRBJ1-4; D call uncertain. The CDR3 end is not reached by the read, which stops 3 residues before it; the germline J gene fills it in. V lost 3 bases to trimming and J lost 0 bases, with 9 bases between them. From germline, CDR1 is SGHRS and CDR2 YFSETQ. The CDR3 totals 15 residues.

Concerning this clone: The CDR3 is cut off 3 residues early in the read; its end comes from the germline J gene. The same CDR3 arises from other DNA sequences in this sample as well. The V call is TRBV23-1, the J call TRBJ1-3; no clear D. TRBV23-1 is an ORF for which the function is uncertain. The CDR3 covers 17 residues. Trimming stripped 1 base from V and 0 bases from J, with 13 bases between. CDR3 in amino acids: CASSQYLTTLSGNTIYF. The DNA read from the CDR3 is TGCGCCAGCAGTCAATACCTAACTACTCTCTCTGGAAACACC.

Comments on this clone: The CDR3 goes on 3 residues after the read ends, and that part is filled in from the germline J gene. The chain is built from TRBV5-4 and TRBJ2-5; TRBD2 aligns across 8 bases. Trimming took 3 bases from V and 3 from J; bases not matched to a gene: 4. The CDR3 has 14 residues. CDR1 is SGHNT, CDR2 YYREEE, per germline (reference sequence). The covered CDR3 bases are TGTGCCAGCAGCTGGGAGCGGGGGAAAGAGACC. Residues: CASSWERGKET. The whole CDR3 protein is CASSWERGKETQYF. Variable domain in full (rest from reference TRBV5-4 and TRBJ2-5): ETGVTQSPTHLIKTRGQQVTLRCSSQSGHNTVSWYQQALGQGPQFIFQYYREEENGRGNFPPRFSGLQFPNYSSELNVNALELDDSALYLCASSWERGKETQYFGPGTRLLVL.

In regard to this clone: The missing CDR3 end, 3 residues past where the read stops, is filled in from the germline J gene. J is TRBJ2-7 and V is TRBV11-1; the D gene is possibly TRBD2 (6 bases). This CDR3 contains 13 residues. Between the trimmed V and J ends, which lost 4 bases and 3 bases, there was a span of 10 bases. Per germline, CDR1 SGHAT and CDR2 FQDESV (reference sequence). The CDR3 DNA, read in part, is TGTGCCAGCAGCTCCGGGACTGTCTACGAG. This codes for CASSSGTVYE. The CDR3 in full is CASSSGTVYEQYF.

As concerns this clone: The read is 3 residues too short to cover the CDR3 end, so that end is filled in from the germline J gene. V and J are TRBV20-1 and TRBJ2-2; D remains ambiguous. The CDR3 spans 12 residues. Trimming took off 4 bases at V and 6 bases at J, with 9 bases between the two ends. The V gene's germline CDR1 is DFQATT and CDR2 SNEGSKA (reference sequence). CDR3 in amino acids: CSAKTPSGELFF. The part of the CDR3 DNA that was read is TGCAGTGCTAAAACACCCTCCGGGGAG.

A note on this clone: The read falls 3 residues short of the CDR3 end, and the missing part is taken from the germline J gene. The chain combines TRBV20-1 with TRBJ1-1, with a tentative D call TRBD1 (6 bases). Trimming pared 4 bases from V and 7 bases from J, leaving 10 bases between. Germline V gene lookup returns CDR1 DFQATT and CDR2 SNEGSKA (reference sequence). The CDR3 is 11 residues long. CDR3 DNA, as far as it was read: TGCAGTGCTATCGGACAGATTGAA. Translated, it gives CSAIGQIE. In full, the CDR3 is CSAIGQIEAFF.

With regard to this clone: Sequencing ends 3 residues short of the CDR3 end; the germline J gene provides the rest. The chain uses TRBV10-1 and TRBJ2-7; D may be TRBD2 (5 bases). The CDR3 contains 15 residues. Trimming took 5 bases from V and 2 from J, leaving 16 bases between them. Germline V lookup: CDR1 WNHNN, CDR2 SYGVQD (reference sequence). The part of the CDR3 DNA that was read is TGCGCCAGCAGTCCCAGCGGCTCCCGGCCCTACGAG. It specifies CASSPSGSRPYE. The whole CDR3 sequence is CASSPSGSRPYEQYF.

With regard to this clone: The CDR3 end is not reached by the read, which stops 3 residues before it; the germline J gene fills it in. V gene TRBV7-2 combines with J gene TRBJ2-3; D call uncertain. The germline gives CDR1 SGHTA, CDR2 FQGNSA. The CDR3 runs to 13 residues. The covered CDR3 bases are TGTGCCAGCAGCTTAGCGGCACAAGAGACG. This sequence encodes CASSLAAQET. The full CDR3 protein is CASSLAAQETQYF.

Comments on this clone: The sequence runs out 3 residues before the end of the CDR3; the remainder is reconstructed from the germline J gene. The chain is built from TRBV6-2 or TRBV6-3 and TRBJ2-5; D is unclear. The CDR3 is made up of 14 amino acids. The V end was cut by 6 bases, the J end by 4 bases, with 15 bases between. The germline CDR1 and CDR2 sequences are MNHEY and SVGEGT. CDR3 amino acids: CASSRLRVAETQYF. CDR3 bases read: TGTGCCAGCAGCCGCCTCCGGGTGGCAGAGACC.

About this clone: The read ends 3 residues shy of where the CDR3 ends; the end is completed using the germline J gene. The J gene is TRBJ2-2, the V gene TRBV5-1; 7 bases align to TRBD1. This CDR3 contains 17 residues. The V gene's germline CDR1 is SGHRS and CDR2 YFSETQ. CDR3 protein: CASSRGTDSSYNSPLFF. The sequenced CDR3 bases are TGCGCCAGCAGCCGAGGGACAGATAGCTCCTATAATTCACCG.

Concerning this clone itself: With the read ending 3 residues before the CDR3 end, the germline J gene is used to fill in that end. The V call is TRBV5-1, the J call TRBJ1-5; TRBD1 agrees at 10 bases. The CDR3 consists of 14 residues. The V gene end was trimmed by 5 bases and the J gene end by 7 bases; junction bases not matched to a gene: 6. CDR1 and CDR2 from the germline V gene are SGHRS and YFSETQ. CDR3 residues: CASRPTGGVQPQHF. The sequenced part of the CDR3 DNA is TGCGCCAGCAGACCGACAGGGGGCGTACAGCCC.

Notes on this clone: The CDR3 extends 3 residues past the end of the read, so its final part is completed from the germline J gene. The rearrangement joins TRBV5-1 to TRBJ2-1; the match to TRBD2 covers 10 bases. Germline V gene data show CDR1 as SGHRS and CDR2 as YFSETQ. This CDR3 is 14 amino acids long. After removal of 2 bases from V and 8 bases from J, the junction contained 4 bases not matched to a gene. This chain's CDR3 is CASSFQAGGYEQFF. The CDR3 bases that were read are TGCGCCAGCAGCTTTCAAGCGGGGGGGTATGAG.

A note on this clone: The sequenced fragment ends 3 residues before the CDR3 boundary, so the rest is inferred from the germline J gene. The J gene is TRBJ1-4, the V gene TRBV5-4; D is perhaps TRBD1 (5 bases). Looked up from germline, CDR1 is SGHNT and CDR2 is YYREEE (reference sequence). The CDR3 sequence is 15 residues long. The V and J ends lost 4 bases and 7 bases respectively, with 17 bases between them. The CDR3 region is CASSRTGAGGEKLFF. The CDR3 DNA, read in part, is TGTGCCAGCAGCCGAACAGGCGCGGGGGGTGAAAAA.

In regard to this clone: From the germline J gene comes the end of the CDR3, since the read stops 3 residues before it. This rearrangement joins TRBV7-2 to TRBJ1-3; D unclear. V was cut by 4 bases and J by 3 bases, with 10 bases left in between. The CDR3 extends over 14 amino acids. CDR1 SGHTA and CDR2 FQGNSA come from the germline V gene. The CDR3 spells CASSSPGGGNTIYF. CDR3 DNA, as far as it was read: TGTGCCAGCAGCTCCCCGGGTGGTGGAAACACC.

Notes on this clone: The DNA ends 3 residues before the CDR3 does, and the rest of the CDR3 is filled in from the germline J gene. The chain is built from TRBV7-9 and TRBJ2-2; TRBD2 is a possible D gene (7 bases). The CDR3 consists of 14 residues. From germline, CDR1 is SEHNR and CDR2 FQNEAQ (reference sequence). CDR3 DNA (partial): TGTGCCAGCAGCTCGGGGGGCTGGGGTGAAAAG. Amino acids: CASSSGGWGEK. In full, the CDR3 is CASSSGGWGEKLFF.

Note on this clone: The read comes to an end 3 residues before the CDR3 does, leaving the germline J gene to fill in the end. The gene calls are TRBV6-2 or TRBV6-3 and TRBJ2-1; D unresolved. The CDR3 is 12 residues long. Trimming left V 8 bases short and J 1 base short, with 6 bases between. CDR1 is MNHEY and CDR2 is SVGEGT in the germline V gene. The covered CDR3 bases are TGTGCCAGCGCGCCTTCCTACAATGAG. It codes for CASAPSYNE. The CDR3, in full, reads CASAPSYNEQFF.

Worth noting for this clone: The DNA ends 3 residues before the CDR3 does, and the rest of the CDR3 is filled in from the germline J gene. V is TRBV5-1 and J is TRBJ2-1, with a possible D match to TRBD1 (5 bases). Trimming stripped 4 bases from V and 4 bases from J, with 18 bases between. The CDR3 runs to 16 residues. Per germline, CDR1 SGHRS and CDR2 YFSETQ. CDR3 sequence: CASSPLTASMYNEQFF. Incomplete CDR3 DNA: TGCGCCAGCAGCCCGTTGACAGCCTCAATGTACAATGAG. Drawing the rest from reference TRBV5-1 and TRBJ2-1, the complete variable domain is KAGVTQTPRYLIKTRGQQVTLSCSPISGHRSVSWYQQTPGQGLQFLFEYFSETQRNKGNFPGRFSGRQFSNSRSEMNVSTLELGDSALYLCASSPLTASMYNEQFFGPGTRLTVL.

As regards this clone: The read ends 3 residues early relative to the CDR3; the germline J gene fills the gap. The chain carries TRBV5-1 and TRBJ1-2, with D uncertain. Germline V gene sequence: CDR1 SGHRS, CDR2 YFSETQ. Trimming shortened V by 0 bases and J by 6 bases, and 9 bases separated the two germline ends. The CDR3 is 13 residues long. This chain's CDR3 is CASSLAAQDGYTF. The part of the CDR3 DNA that was read is TGCGCCAGCAGCTTGGCAGCCCAGGATGGC.

To note about this clone: Read sequence stops 3 residues before the CDR3 end, and the germline J gene provides the missing end. V gene TRBV19 combines with J gene TRBJ2-7, with D perhaps TRBD2 (6 bases). V gave up 3 bases and J gave up 5 bases, with 11 bases separating them. The CDR3 sequence is 13 residues long. CDR1 and CDR2 (germline): LNHDA, SQIVND (reference sequence). The covered CDR3 bases are TGTGCCAGTAGTATGCAGACTAGTGACGAG. Translation gives CASSMQTSDE. The full CDR3 protein is CASSMQTSDEQYF.

In the case of this clone: The CDR3 goes on 3 residues after the read ends, and that part is filled in from the germline J gene. The V gene is TRBV20-1, the J gene TRBJ2-3; D gene ambiguous. V was trimmed by 3 bases and J by 2 bases, leaving 9 bases between them. The CDR3 contains 13 residues. Germline CDR1 DFQATT, CDR2 SNEGSKA (reference sequence). CDR3: CSASAILTDTQYF. The part of the CDR3 DNA that was read is TGCAGTGCTAGTGCTATACTCACAGATACG.

Worth noting for this clone: The read comes to an end 3 residues before the CDR3 does, leaving the germline J gene to fill in the end. The chain couples TRBV18 to TRBJ2-1; no reliable D call. Trimming stripped 1 base from V and 3 bases from J, with 4 bases between. Germline assignment: CDR1 KGHSH and CDR2 LQKENI. This CDR3 has 13 amino acids. The CDR3 region is CASSPLNYNEQFF. The CDR3 bases that were read are TGTGCCAGCTCACCACTTAACTACAATGAG.

This chain's CDR3 is CASRGRASGELFF. CDR3 bases read: TGTGCCAGTAGGGGCAGGGCTTCCGGGGAG. The chain uses TRBV19 and TRBJ2-2; possibly TRBD1 for D (5 bases). The read finishes 3 residues shy of the CDR3 end, and the germline J gene is used to complete it. Germline CDR1 is LNHDA and CDR2 is SQIVND (reference sequence). The CDR3 covers 13 residues. Between the trimmed V and J ends, which lost 6 bases and 6 bases, there was a span of 11 bases.

For this clone: The missing CDR3 end, 3 residues past where the read stops, is filled in from the germline J gene. The chain employs TRBV2 and TRBJ1-5; possible D gene TRBD1, 5 bases. CDR1 is SNHLY and CDR2 is FYNNEI in the germline V gene. The CDR3 covers 15 residues. V dropped 1 base and J dropped 3 bases, with 10 bases sitting between them. The CDR3 bases that were read are TGTGCCAGCAGTGAAGGACGACAGTCCAATCAGCCC. It codes for CASSEGRQSNQP. The whole CDR3 is CASSEGRQSNQPQHF.

This CDR3 reads CSARGGLAGFYEQYF. The CDR3 DNA, read in part, is TGCAGTGCTAGAGGGGGACTAGCGGGATTCTACGAG. This sequence joins TRBV20-1 and TRBJ2-7, with 13 bases lining up with TRBD2. The read ends 3 residues before the CDR3 terminus; that terminus is restored from the germline J gene. Germline CDR1 is DFQATT and CDR2 is SNEGSKA (reference sequence). V was clipped by 1 base and J by 3 bases; unmatched bases: 3. The CDR3 consists of 15 residues.

Comments on this clone: The observed sequence ends 3 residues before the CDR3 terminus, with the missing tail filled in from the germline J gene. The genes are TRBV19 and TRBJ2-2; D is possibly TRBD1 (6 bases). The CDR3 is 15 amino acids. The V gene's germline CDR1 is LNHDA and CDR2 SQIVND (reference sequence). The CDR3 DNA, read in part, is TGTGCCAGTAGTAGCCTGGGGGCGGACTTTTCACCG. Its protein product is CASSSLGADFSP. The CDR3 in its entirety is CASSSLGADFSPLFF. Variable domain in full (rest from reference TRBV19 and TRBJ2-2): DGGITQSPKYLFRKEGQNVTLSCEQNLNHDAMYWYRQDPGQGLRLIYYSQIVNDFQKGDIAEGYSVSREKKESFPLTVTSAQKNPTAFYLCASSSLGADFSPLFFGEGSRLTVL.

Worth noting for this clone: From the germline J gene comes the end of the CDR3, since the read stops 3 residues before it. The rearrangement links TRBV18 to TRBJ1-5; 10 bases are shared with TRBD1. This CDR3 spans 18 amino acids. CDR1 is KGHSH, CDR2 LQKENI, per germline. V shed 3 bases, J shed 1 base, and the junction held 9 bases outside the gene matches. The CDR3 sequence is CASSPSGTGAMSNQPQHF. The covered CDR3 bases are TGTGCCAGCTCACCCTCCGGGACAGGGGCAATGAGCAATCAGCCC.

Regarding this clone: The CDR3 end is not reached by the read, which stops 3 residues before it; the germline J gene fills it in. J is TRBJ1-2 and V is TRBV13, with 7 nucleotides matching TRBD1. CDR1 is PRHDT, CDR2 FYEKMQ, per germline (reference sequence). The length of the CDR3 is 14 residues. CDR3: CASGLGQHRYDYTF. The sequenced CDR3 bases are TGTGCCAGCGGGTTGGGACAGCATCGCTACGAC.